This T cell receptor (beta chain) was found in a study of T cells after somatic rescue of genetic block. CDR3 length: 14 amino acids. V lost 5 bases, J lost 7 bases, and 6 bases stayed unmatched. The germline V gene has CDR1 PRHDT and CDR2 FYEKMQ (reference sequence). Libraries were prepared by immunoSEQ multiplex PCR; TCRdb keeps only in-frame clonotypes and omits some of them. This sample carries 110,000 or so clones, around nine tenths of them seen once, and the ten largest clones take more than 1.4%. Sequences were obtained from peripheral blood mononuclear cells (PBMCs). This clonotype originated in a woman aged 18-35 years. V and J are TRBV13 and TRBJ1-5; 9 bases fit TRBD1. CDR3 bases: TGTGCCAGCAGCGAACAGGGGGCGAAACAGCCCCAGCATTTT. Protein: CASSEQGAKQPQHF.